These 27 T cell receptor beta chains came from one sample sequenced in a study of radiation and T cells in renal cell carcinoma. Libraries were prepared by immunoSEQ multiplex PCR; TCRdb keeps only in-frame clonotypes and omits some of them. The sample includes 130,000 or so clones, roughly 80% of them seen just once. Time point noted: baseline pretreatment blood. Noted treatment: 15 Gy SBRT to primary tumor, nephrectomy 4 weeks later. The input for sequencing was blood, taken from a patient whose treatment included radiotherapy and nephrectomy. The receptors shown here come from a woman between 50 and 59 years old with renal cell carcinoma.

The J gene is TRBJ2-1, the V gene TRBV6-5, with no clear D. The CDR3 has 12 residues. Looked up from germline, CDR1 is MNHEY and CDR2 is SVGAGI. The germline V and J ends were trimmed by 7 bases and 10 bases, with 14 bases remaining between them. CDR3 nucleotides: TGTGCCAGCACCACTCTAGACCAGGAGCAGTTCTTC. Its protein product is CASTTLDQEQFF.

The chain uses TRBV29-1 and TRBJ2-5; no clear D. This CDR3 region has 11 residues. V lost 5 bases and J lost 1, with 5 bases in between. In germline, CDR1 is SQVTM, CDR2 ANQGSEA. CDR3 in DNA: TGCAGCGTTCAGCCCCAAGAGACCCAGTACTTC. It yields the protein CSVQPQETQYF.

The V and J genes are TRBV15 and TRBJ1-5, with no clear D. V was pared by 0 bases and J by 9 bases, with 9 bases between. Germline V gives CDR1 LNHNV, CDR2 YYDKDF (reference sequence). The CDR3 contains 13 residues. The CDR3, as DNA: TGTGCCACCAGCAGAGACGGCAGCGGGCCCCAGCATTTT. Protein: CATSRDGSGPQHF.

This chain links TRBV4-2 with TRBJ2-5; D not certain. Per germline, CDR1 LGHNA and CDR2 YNFKEQ. Trimming removed 1 base at V and 2 bases at J, with 2 bases between. CDR3 length: 12 amino acids. In DNA form, the CDR3 reads TGTGCCAGCAGCCAAGCACAAGAGACCCAGTACTTC. Translated, it gives CASSQAQETQYF.

The chain links TRBV6-5 to TRBJ2-4, with D perhaps TRBD2 (5 bases). In germline, CDR1 is MNHEY, CDR2 SVGAGI. V shed 7 bases and J shed 10 bases, with 20 bases lying between them. The CDR3 covers 14 residues. CDR3 sequence (DNA): TGTGCCAGCAATCCTCCGGGTTTTGGGAGTATTCAGTACTTC. Translated, it gives CASNPPGFGSIQYF.

V gene TRBV9 combines with J gene TRBJ1-3, with a weak D call TRBD1 (5 bases). The germline V gene encodes CDR1 SGDLS and CDR2 YYNGEE. The V gene lost 0 bases and the J gene lost 3 bases, with 16 bases spanning the gap. The CDR3 length is 17 residues. The CDR3 DNA reads TGTGCCAGCAGCGTAGAGGCAGGGATATTACTTGGAAACACCATATATTTT. Protein sequence: CASSVEAGILLGNTIYF.

The chain links TRBV7-8 to TRBJ2-7, with D possibly being TRBD1 or TRBD2 (6 bases each). Germline V CDR1 and CDR2: SGHVS, FQNEAQ. The CDR3 has 13 amino acids. Trimming cost V 3 bases and J 7 bases, with 13 bases left between them. The CDR3: CASSFRGDWEQYF. Written as DNA, the CDR3 is TGTGCCAGCAGCTTTAGGGGGGATTGGGAGCAGTACTTC.

This chain joins TRBV27 and TRBJ1-2; possible D gene TRBD1, 5 bases. From germline, CDR1 is MNHEY and CDR2 SMNVEV (reference sequence). This CDR3 contains 16 residues. The V end lost 0 bases, the J end lost 8 bases, and 19 bases lay between the germline ends. Here the CDR3 DNA reads TGTGCCAGCAGTTTATCGAAAGCCTTAACAGGAAGGGGCTACACCTTC. Translating it yields CASSLSKALTGRGYTF.

CDR3: CASSPTGLGNEKLFF. The CDR3 region has the DNA TGTGCCAGCAGTCCAACAGGGTTGGGGAATGAAAAACTGTTTTTT. This chain links TRBV27 with TRBJ1-4, with a tentative D call TRBD1 (6 bases). The CDR3 extends over 15 amino acids. V lost 5 bases and J lost 5, with 15 bases in between. Germline lookup yields CDR1 MNHEY and CDR2 SMNVEV (reference sequence).

The chain joins TRBV19 to TRBJ2-7, with D perhaps being TRBD1 or TRBD2 (5 bases each). Germline V gene data show CDR1 as LNHDA and CDR2 as SQIVND (reference sequence). The V gene lost 7 bases and the J gene lost 1 base, with 14 bases spanning the gap. This CDR3 contains 14 residues. CDR3 nucleotides: TGTGCCAGTATGGGACCGGGACGGTCCTACGAGCAGTACTTC. This encodes CASMGPGRSYEQYF.

The chain employs TRBV13 and TRBJ1-2; D perhaps matches TRBD1 (6 bases). Trimming took 0 bases from V and 6 from J, leaving 23 bases between them. The CDR3 has 18 residues. Germline CDR1 PRHDT, CDR2 FYEKMQ (reference sequence). As DNA, the CDR3 is TGTGCCAGCAGCTTAGGCCGAATATTCCTCAGGGGCGCGGATGGCTACACCTTC. Amino acid sequence: CASSLGRIFLRGADGYTF.

The chain uses TRBV2 and TRBJ2-1; no reliable D call. The CDR3 runs 13 residues. Germline V gene data show CDR1 as SNHLY and CDR2 as FYNNEI. The V end lost 1 base, the J end lost 12 bases, and 13 bases lay between the germline ends. The CDR3 protein is CASSEEGRLGQFF. In nucleotides, the CDR3 is TGTGCCAGCAGTGAAGAAGGTCGCCTCGGGCAGTTCTTC. Variable domain in full (rest from reference TRBV2 and TRBJ2-1): EPEVTQTPSHQVTQMGQEVILRCVPISNHLYFYWYRQILGQKVEFLVSFYNNEISEKSEIFDDQFSVERPDGSNFTLKIRSTKLEDSAMYFCASSEEGRLGQFFGPGTRLTVL.

V usage is TRBV9 and J usage is TRBJ2-7, with D possibly matching TRBD2 (6 bases). CDR1 is SGDLS and CDR2 is YYNGEE in the germline V gene. This CDR3 spans 15 amino acids. The V end was cut by 3 bases, the J end by 4 bases, with 17 bases between. The CDR3 DNA sequence: TGTGCCAGCAGCGGTAGGTCGGGAGATGGGTACGAGCAGTACTTC. Translating it yields CASSGRSGDGYEQYF.

The chain carries TRBV7-2 and TRBJ1-4, with D hard to call. CDR1 is SGHTA and CDR2 is FQGNSA in the germline V gene. The CDR3 loop spans 12 amino acids. V dropped 5 bases and J dropped 8 bases, with 9 bases sitting between them. As DNA, the CDR3 is TGTGCCAGCAGCCCAGTTGGCGAAAAACTGTTTTTT. Amino acid sequence: CASSPVGEKLFF.

The chain recombines TRBV30 with TRBJ2-1; D unresolved. CDR3 length equals 11 residues. Germline-derived CDR1 and CDR2 are GTSNPN and SVGIG (reference sequence). Trimming removed 0 bases from V and 15 bases from J, with 12 bases in between. The CDR3 sequence: CAWSVPKGRFF. The CDR3 nucleotides are TGTGCCTGGAGTGTGCCAAAAGGGCGGTTCTTC.

The chain uses TRBV5-1 and TRBJ2-2; 8 positions agree with TRBD1. V trimming: 2 bases; J trimming: 3 bases; junction bases outside the gene matches: 6. Germline CDR1 SGHRS, CDR2 YFSETQ. This CDR3 has 16 residues. The CDR3 DNA follows: TGCGCCAGCAGCTTAATGACAGGGGTCGACACCGGGGAGCTGTTTTTT. The encoded protein is CASSLMTGVDTGELFF.

In regard to this clone: At one end, the junction sequence differs from germline, possibly due to a read error. The V gene is TRBV7-2, the J gene TRBJ2-7, with 10 bases identical to TRBD2. Germline values: CDR1 SGHTA, CDR2 FQGNSA. The CDR3 sequence is 14 residues long. Here the CDR3 reads CASSSDSGRTRLDF. In nucleotides, the CDR3 is TGTGCCAGCAGCTCCGATAGCGGGAGGACTCGATTGGACTTC.

V is TRBV7-2 and J is TRBJ2-7; D not resolved. CDR1 SGHTA and CDR2 FQGNSA come from the germline V gene. The CDR3 sequence is 12 residues long. V gave up 6 bases and J gave up 6 bases, with 12 bases separating them. This chain's CDR3 is CASSSPGREQYF. CDR3 DNA: TGTGCCAGCAGTTCCCCCGGGCGCGAGCAGTACTTC.

The rearrangement links TRBV28 to TRBJ1-2, with 7 bases fitting TRBD1. V lost 4 bases to trimming and J lost 2 bases; unmatched junction nucleotides: 4. This CDR3 region has 14 residues. Germline loops: CDR1 MDHEN, CDR2 SYDVKM. This CDR3 reads CASSSQGPNYGYTF. The CDR3 nucleotides are TGTGCCAGCAGTTCACAGGGGCCCAACTATGGCTACACCTTC.

The genes are TRBV19 and TRBJ2-2, with a weak D call TRBD2 (5 bases). The CDR3 length is 15 residues. From germline, CDR1 is LNHDA and CDR2 SQIVND (reference sequence). V shed 3 bases and J shed 6 bases, with 14 bases lying between them. CDR3 protein: CASSMGGSVAGELFF. For the CDR3, the DNA is TGTGCCAGTAGTATGGGTGGGAGTGTCGCCGGGGAGCTGTTTTTT.

The sample holds a few counts of this clone. V and J are TRBV9 and TRBJ2-5, with 9 bases fitting TRBD1. J was trimmed by 5 bases and V by 3 bases; bases with no gene match: 5. The CDR3 has 14 residues. CDR1 and CDR2 (germline): SGDLS, YYNGEE. The CDR3 nucleotides read TGTGCCAGCAGCGCGACAGGGGGAAGGGAGACCCAGTACTTC. Its translation: CASSATGGRETQYF. The full variable domain, rest sourced from reference TRBV9 and TRBJ2-5, is DSGVTQTPKHLITATGQRVTLRCSPRSGDLSVYWYQQSLDQGLQFLIQYYNGEERAKGNILERFSAQQFPDLHSELNLSSLELGDSALYFCASSATGGRETQYFGPGTRLLVL.

The rearrangement uses TRBV9 and TRBJ1-3; maybe TRBD1 (5 bases). Germline CDR1 is SGDLS and CDR2 is YYNGEE. Trimming removed 5 bases from V and 0 bases from J, with 12 bases in between. There are 15 residues in the CDR3. For the CDR3, the DNA is TGTGCCAGCAGTCGGGGCGGTCTCTCTGGAAACACCATATATTTT. Translating it yields CASSRGGLSGNTIYF.

This clone was observed a few times. This rearrangement joins TRBV19 to TRBJ2-7, with a tentative D call TRBD2 (6 bases). Trimming left V 7 bases short and J 0 bases short, with 13 bases between. This CDR3 region has 14 residues. The germline CDR1 and CDR2 sequences are LNHDA and SQIVND (reference sequence). This CDR3 reads CASTGGTDSYEQYF. DNA of the CDR3: TGTGCCAGTACTGGAGGGACCGACTCCTACGAGCAGTACTTC.

This chain connects TRBV25-1 to TRBJ2-2; D gene uncertain. Germline loops: CDR1 MGHDK, CDR2 SYGVNS. Between the trimmed V and J ends, which lost 3 bases and 2 bases, there was a span of 7 bases. CDR3 length: 14 residues. Here the CDR3 reads CASSDLTNTGELFF. The DNA of the CDR3 is TGTGCCAGCAGTGATCTTACCAACACCGGGGAGCTGTTTTTT.

There are a few counts of this clone. The chain combines TRBV13 with TRBJ1-1, with D tentatively TRBD1 (5 bases). The germline V and J ends were trimmed by 5 bases and 1 base, with 8 bases remaining between them. Germline V gives CDR1 PRHDT, CDR2 FYEKMQ (reference sequence). The CDR3 spans 13 residues. The CDR3 coding sequence is TGTGCCAGCAGCCTGACAGCGAACACTGAAGCTTTCTTT. This gives the protein CASSLTANTEAFF.

The chain combines TRBV5-4 with TRBJ1-2; possible D gene TRBD1, 5 bases. V was cut by 4 bases and J by 2 bases, with 9 bases left in between. Germline CDR1 and CDR2: SGHNT and YYREEE (reference sequence). The CDR3 totals 13 residues. The CDR3 coding sequence is TGTGCCAGCAGCCACAGGCTAAACTATGGCTACACCTTC. It specifies CASSHRLNYGYTF.

The chain employs TRBV9 and TRBJ1-3; weak D call: TRBD1 (5 bases). V was pared by 6 bases and J by 2 bases, with 9 bases between. From germline, CDR1 is SGDLS and CDR2 YYNGEE. The CDR3 contains 13 residues. CDR3 protein: CASKQDTGNTIYF. CDR3 nucleotide sequence: TGTGCCAGCAAACAGGACACTGGAAACACCATATATTTT. Based on the CDR3 plus reference TRBV9 and TRBJ1-3, the full variable domain is DSGVTQTPKHLITATGQRVTLRCSPRSGDLSVYWYQQSLDQGLQFLIQYYNGEERAKGNILERFSAQQFPDLHSELNLSSLELGDSALYFCASKQDTGNTIYFGEGSWLTVV.